This record looks at one TCR beta chain sequence and its context. In TCRdb, the RT-PCR reads were re-called with MiXCR into one record per CDR3 protein. The table lists around 570,000 distinct CDR3 sequences, around 11% of them singletons, with approximately 11% in the top ten. The data stem from a study of response to subunit inactivated influenza vaccine. Trimming stripped 0 bases from V and 6 bases from J, with 20 bases between. This CDR3 contains 17 residues. The germline V gene encodes CDR1 LGHNA and CDR2 YSLEER. These data also featured in a second study, about T cells expressing NK-cell markers. Per that paper: Generation of TCR beta cDNA was performed by 5'RACE template switching incorporating UMIs. Among the eight sequenced donors, seven tested HCMV-seropositive and one tested seronegative. In several experiments, sorting was confined to alpha-beta TCR T cells through use of an anti-gamma-delta TCR antibody. Dominance of the CD3+CD56-NKG2C+ fraction by these clonotypes also held in several donors. Whether expanded NKG2C+ T cell clones recognized HCMV stayed uncertain.

The J gene is TRBJ1-2, the V gene TRBV4-3; D uncertain. This TCR derives from a man over 45 who received an inactivated influenza vaccine. The sequenced sample was PBMCs from blood, obtained on the day of vaccination. CDR3 nucleotide sequence: TGCGCCAGCAGCCAAGACCACGGAGGTCGAAGGTTCAATGGCTACACCTTC. Encoded protein: CASSQDHGGRRFNGYTF.